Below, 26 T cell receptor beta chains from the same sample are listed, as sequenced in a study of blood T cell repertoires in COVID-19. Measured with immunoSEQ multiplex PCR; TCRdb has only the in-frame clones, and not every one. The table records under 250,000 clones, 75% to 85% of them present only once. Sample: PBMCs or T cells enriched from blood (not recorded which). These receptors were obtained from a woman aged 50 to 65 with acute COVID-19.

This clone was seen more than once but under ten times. This CDR3 reads CASSIGEPGQPQHF. The DNA for the CDR3 is TGTGCCAGTAGTATTGGGGAGCCGGGGCAGCCCCAGCATTTT. The J gene is TRBJ1-5, the V gene TRBV19; unclear D gene. V lost 3 bases and J 7 bases, leaving 13 bases between the germline ends. There are 14 residues in the CDR3. Germline loops: CDR1 LNHDA, CDR2 SQIVND (reference sequence). The entire variable domain, with the rest obtained from reference TRBV19 and TRBJ1-5, is as follows: DGGITQSPKYLFRKEGQNVTLSCEQNLNHDAMYWYRQDPGQGLRLIYYSQIVNDFQKGDIAEGYSVSREKKESFPLTVTSAQKNPTAFYLCASSIGEPGQPQHFGDGTRLSIL.

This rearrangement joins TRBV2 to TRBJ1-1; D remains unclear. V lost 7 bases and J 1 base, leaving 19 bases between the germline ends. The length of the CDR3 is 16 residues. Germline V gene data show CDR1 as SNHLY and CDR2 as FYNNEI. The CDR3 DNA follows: TGTGCCAGCAAAGCGGCAGGAGCTCTGGGGAACACTGAAGCTTTCTTT. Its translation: CASKAAGALGNTEAFF. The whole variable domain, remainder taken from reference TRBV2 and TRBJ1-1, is EPEVTQTPSHQVTQMGQEVILRCVPISNHLYFYWYRQILGQKVEFLVSFYNNEISEKSEIFDDQFSVERPDGSNFTLKIRSTKLEDSAMYFCASKAAGALGNTEAFFGQGTRLTVV.

CDR3 amino acids: CATRRGANNSPLHF. The CDR3 DNA sequence: TGTGCCACCAGGCGAGGAGCTAATAATTCACCCCTCCACTTT. This chain links TRBV7-2 with TRBJ1-6, with D uncertain. CDR1 and CDR2 (germline): SGHTA, FQGNSA. V dropped 10 bases and J dropped 5 bases, with 15 bases sitting between them. The CDR3 is made up of 14 amino acids.

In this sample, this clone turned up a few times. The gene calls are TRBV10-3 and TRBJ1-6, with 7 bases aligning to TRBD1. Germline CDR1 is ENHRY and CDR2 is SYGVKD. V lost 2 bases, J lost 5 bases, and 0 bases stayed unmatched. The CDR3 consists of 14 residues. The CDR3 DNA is TGTGCCATCAGTGAGGGGACAGATAATTCACCCCTCCACTTT. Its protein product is CAISEGTDNSPLHF.

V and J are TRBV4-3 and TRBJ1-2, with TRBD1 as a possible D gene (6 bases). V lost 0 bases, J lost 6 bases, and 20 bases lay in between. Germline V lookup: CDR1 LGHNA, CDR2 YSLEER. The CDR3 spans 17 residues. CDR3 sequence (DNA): TGCGCCAGCAGCCAAGACAGGTCGGCAGGGGCGATGGATGGCTACACCTTC. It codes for CASSQDRSAGAMDGYTF.

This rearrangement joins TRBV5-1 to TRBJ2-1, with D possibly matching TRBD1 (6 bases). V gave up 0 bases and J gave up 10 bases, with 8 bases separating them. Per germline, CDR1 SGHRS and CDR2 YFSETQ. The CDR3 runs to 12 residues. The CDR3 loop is CASSLGTAEQFF. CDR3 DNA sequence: TGCGCCAGCAGCTTGGGGACAGCCGAGCAGTTCTTC. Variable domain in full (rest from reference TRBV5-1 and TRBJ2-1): KAGVTQTPRYLIKTRGQQVTLSCSPISGHRSVSWYQQTPGQGLQFLFEYFSETQRNKGNFPGRFSGRQFSNSRSEMNVSTLELGDSALYLCASSLGTAEQFFGPGTRLTVL.

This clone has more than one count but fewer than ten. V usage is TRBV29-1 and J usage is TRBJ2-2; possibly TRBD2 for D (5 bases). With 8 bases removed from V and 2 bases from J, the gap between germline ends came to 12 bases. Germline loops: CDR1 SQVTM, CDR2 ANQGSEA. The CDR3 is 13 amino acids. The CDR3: CSYSVTNTGELFF. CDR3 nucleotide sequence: TGCAGCTATAGCGTTACTAACACCGGGGAGCTGTTTTTT.

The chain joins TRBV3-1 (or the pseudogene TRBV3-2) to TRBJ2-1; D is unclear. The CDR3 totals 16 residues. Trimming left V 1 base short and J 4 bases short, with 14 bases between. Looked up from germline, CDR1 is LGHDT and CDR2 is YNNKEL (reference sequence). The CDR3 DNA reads TGTGCCAGCAGCCAAGCAGTCTTCGGCGGATACAATGAGCAGTTCTTC. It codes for CASSQAVFGGYNEQFF.

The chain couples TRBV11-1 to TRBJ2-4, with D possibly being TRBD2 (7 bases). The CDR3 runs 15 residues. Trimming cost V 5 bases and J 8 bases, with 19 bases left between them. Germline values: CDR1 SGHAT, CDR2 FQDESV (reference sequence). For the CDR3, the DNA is TGTGCCAGCAGCGAATCGCGGGGGCGGGCGGACATTCAGTACTTC. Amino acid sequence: CASSESRGRADIQYF.

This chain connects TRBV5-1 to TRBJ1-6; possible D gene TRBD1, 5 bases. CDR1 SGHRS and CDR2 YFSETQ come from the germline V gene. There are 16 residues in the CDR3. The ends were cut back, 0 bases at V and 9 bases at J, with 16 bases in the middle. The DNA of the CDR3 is TGCGCCAGCAGCTTGGAAGCGACAGCTTTCCTTTCACCCCTCCACTTT. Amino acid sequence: CASSLEATAFLSPLHF.

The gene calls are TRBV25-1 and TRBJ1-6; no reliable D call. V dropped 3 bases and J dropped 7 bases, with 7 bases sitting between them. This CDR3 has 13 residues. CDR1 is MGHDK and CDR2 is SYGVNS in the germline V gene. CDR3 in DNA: TGTGCCAGCAGTGATCTCCTGAATTCACCCCTCCACTTT. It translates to CASSDLLNSPLHF.

Here the CDR3 reads CASSSVRQESNYGYTF. For the CDR3, the DNA is TGTGCCAGCAGTTCCGTCCGACAGGAGAGTAACTATGGCTACACCTTC. The V and J genes are TRBV6-5 and TRBJ1-2; TRBD1 might be the D (6 bases). The CDR3 consists of 16 residues. Looked up from germline, CDR1 is MNHEY and CDR2 is SVGAGI. The V and J ends lost 4 bases and 1 base respectively, with 16 bases between them.

The CDR3, as DNA: TGCGCCAGCAGCCAAGGGCGGGGGCCCACAAATGAGCAGTTCTTC. This gives the protein CASSQGRGPTNEQFF. V and J are TRBV4-3 and TRBJ2-1, with D possibly TRBD2 on 7 matching bases. Germline V gives CDR1 LGHNA, CDR2 YSLEER. The CDR3 sequence is 15 residues long. V lost 1 base to trimming and J lost 7 bases, with 14 bases between them.

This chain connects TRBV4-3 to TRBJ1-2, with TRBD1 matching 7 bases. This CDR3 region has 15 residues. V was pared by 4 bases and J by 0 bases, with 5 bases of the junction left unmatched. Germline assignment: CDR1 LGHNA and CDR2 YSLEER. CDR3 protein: CASSPDRIANYGYTF. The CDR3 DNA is TGCGCCAGCAGCCCGGACAGGATAGCTAACTATGGCTACACCTTC.

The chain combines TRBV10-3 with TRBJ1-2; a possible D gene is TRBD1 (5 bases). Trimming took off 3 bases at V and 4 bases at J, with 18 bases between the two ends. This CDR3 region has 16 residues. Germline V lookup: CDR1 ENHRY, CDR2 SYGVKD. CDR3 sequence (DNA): TGTGCCATCAGTGACGATAGGGGTGCGCCTTCCTATGGCTACACCTTC. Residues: CAISDDRGAPSYGYTF.

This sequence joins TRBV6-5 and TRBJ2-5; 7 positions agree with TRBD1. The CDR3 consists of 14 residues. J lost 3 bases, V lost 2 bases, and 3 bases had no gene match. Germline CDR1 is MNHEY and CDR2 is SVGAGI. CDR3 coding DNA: TGTGCCAGCAGTTACAGGGGGCATGAAGAGACCCAGTACTTC. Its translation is CASSYRGHEETQYF.

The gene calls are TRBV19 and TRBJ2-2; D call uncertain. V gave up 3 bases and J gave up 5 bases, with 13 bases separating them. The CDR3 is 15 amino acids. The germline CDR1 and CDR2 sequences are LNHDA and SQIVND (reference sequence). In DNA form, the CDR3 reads TGTGCCAGTAGTATCGGTATTCTTAGTACCGGGGAGCTGTTTTTT. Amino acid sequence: CASSIGILSTGELFF.

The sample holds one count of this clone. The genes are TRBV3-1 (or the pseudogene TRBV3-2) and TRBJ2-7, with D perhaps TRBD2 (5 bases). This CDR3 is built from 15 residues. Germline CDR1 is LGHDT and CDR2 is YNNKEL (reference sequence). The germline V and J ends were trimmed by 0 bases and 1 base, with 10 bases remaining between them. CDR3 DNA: TGTGCCAGCAGCCAAGACGGTCAGCGGTCCTACGAGCAGTACTTC. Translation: CASSQDGQRSYEQYF.

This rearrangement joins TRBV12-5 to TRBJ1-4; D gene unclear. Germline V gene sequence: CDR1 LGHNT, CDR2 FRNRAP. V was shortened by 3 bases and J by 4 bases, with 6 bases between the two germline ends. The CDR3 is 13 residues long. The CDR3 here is CASGFERNEKLFF. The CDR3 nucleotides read TGTGCTAGTGGTTTTGAGCGTAATGAAAAACTGTTTTTT.

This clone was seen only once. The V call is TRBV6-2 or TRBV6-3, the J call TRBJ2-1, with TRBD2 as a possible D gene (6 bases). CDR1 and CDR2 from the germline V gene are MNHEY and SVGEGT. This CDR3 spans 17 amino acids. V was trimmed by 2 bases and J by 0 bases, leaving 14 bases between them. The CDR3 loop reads CASSYRKGLTSYNEQFF. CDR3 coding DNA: TGTGCCAGCAGTTACCGTAAGGGACTCACCTCCTACAATGAGCAGTTCTTC.

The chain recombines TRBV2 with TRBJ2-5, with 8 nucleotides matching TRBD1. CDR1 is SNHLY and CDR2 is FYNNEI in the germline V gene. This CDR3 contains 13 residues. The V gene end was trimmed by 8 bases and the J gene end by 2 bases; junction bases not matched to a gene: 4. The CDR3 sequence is CASGTGQQETQYF. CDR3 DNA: TGTGCCAGCGGGACAGGCCAGCAAGAGACCCAGTACTTC. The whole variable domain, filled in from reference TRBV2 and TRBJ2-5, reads EPEVTQTPSHQVTQMGQEVILRCVPISNHLYFYWYRQILGQKVEFLVSFYNNEISEKSEIFDDQFSVERPDGSNFTLKIRSTKLEDSAMYFCASGTGQQETQYFGPGTRLLVL.

CDR3 nucleotides: TGTGCCATCAGTGCGAACGATGGCGGGGGGGCCCAAGAGACCCAGTACTTC. Translation gives CAISANDGGGAQETQYF. V and J are TRBV10-3 and TRBJ2-5, with TRBD2 identical over 9 bases. This CDR3 spans 17 amino acids. V lost 4 bases and J lost 1; bases outside the gene matches: 10. The germline CDR1 and CDR2 sequences are ENHRY and SYGVKD.

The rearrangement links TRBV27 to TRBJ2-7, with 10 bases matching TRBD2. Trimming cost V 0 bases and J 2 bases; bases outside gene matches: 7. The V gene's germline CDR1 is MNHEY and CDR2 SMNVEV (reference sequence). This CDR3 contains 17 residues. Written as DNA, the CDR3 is TGTGCCAGCAGTTTATCCGCTAGCGGGGGATCCACCTACGAGCAGTACTTC. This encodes CASSLSASGGSTYEQYF.

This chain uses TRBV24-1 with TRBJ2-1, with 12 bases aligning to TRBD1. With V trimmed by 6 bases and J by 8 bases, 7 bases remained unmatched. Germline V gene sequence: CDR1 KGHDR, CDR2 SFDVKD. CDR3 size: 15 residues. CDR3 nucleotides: TGTGCCACCAGTACGCCGGGACAGGGGGCCGATGAGCAGTTCTTC. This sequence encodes CATSTPGQGADEQFF.

The CDR3 DNA is TGTGCCAGCAGCTTAAAGAGGGGACAGCTGGTTGAAGCTTTCTTT. It is translated as CASSLKRGQLVEAFF. The V and J genes are TRBV7-2 and TRBJ1-1; 7 nucleotides match TRBD1. There are 15 residues in the CDR3. CDR1 and CDR2 (germline): SGHTA, FQGNSA. Unmatched junction bases numbered 10, after V lost 2 bases and J lost 7 bases.

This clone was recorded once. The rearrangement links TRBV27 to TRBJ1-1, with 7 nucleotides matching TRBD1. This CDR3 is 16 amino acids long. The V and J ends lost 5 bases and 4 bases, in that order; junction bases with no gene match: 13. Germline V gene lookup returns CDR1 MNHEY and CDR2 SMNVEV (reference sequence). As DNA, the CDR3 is TGTGCCAGCAGTCACGACCTGGGGACAGTGGGCACTGAAGCTTTCTTT. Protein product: CASSHDLGTVGTEAFF.